This T cell receptor (beta chain) was observed in a study of T cells in Graves' hyperthyroidism and ophthalmopathy. Regarding this clonotype: What it binds is not known.

Germline V gene data show CDR1 as MNHEY and CDR2 as SMNVEV (reference sequence). This CDR3 comprises 15 residues. With 0 bases clipped from V and 4 bases from J, the junction kept 6 bases outside the gene matches. Study results and caveats: Blood also carried most thyroid clonotypes expanded above 0.001.

RNA transcripts were the template for amplifying TCR beta CDR3 regions. The TCR CDR3 first-round RT-PCR relied on the HTBI primer set. Using its own MiXCR run on the multiplex PCR reads, TCRdb lists one record per CDR3 protein. The table includes 350,000 or so distinct CDR3 sequences, 15% to 20% detected once. Clinical symptoms, serum thyroxine, TRAb, thyroid ultrasound and orbital computed tomography informed diagnoses. The chain carries TRBV27 and TRBJ2-7, with 7 bases lining up with TRBD2. The TCR sequence derives from a woman aged 40-49 years with Graves' ophthalmopathy. The sequenced sample was blood. CDR3 in amino acids: CASSLSSSGIYEQYF. DNA for the CDR3: TGTGCCAGCAGTTTATCGTCTAGCGGAATTTACGAGCAGTACTTC.